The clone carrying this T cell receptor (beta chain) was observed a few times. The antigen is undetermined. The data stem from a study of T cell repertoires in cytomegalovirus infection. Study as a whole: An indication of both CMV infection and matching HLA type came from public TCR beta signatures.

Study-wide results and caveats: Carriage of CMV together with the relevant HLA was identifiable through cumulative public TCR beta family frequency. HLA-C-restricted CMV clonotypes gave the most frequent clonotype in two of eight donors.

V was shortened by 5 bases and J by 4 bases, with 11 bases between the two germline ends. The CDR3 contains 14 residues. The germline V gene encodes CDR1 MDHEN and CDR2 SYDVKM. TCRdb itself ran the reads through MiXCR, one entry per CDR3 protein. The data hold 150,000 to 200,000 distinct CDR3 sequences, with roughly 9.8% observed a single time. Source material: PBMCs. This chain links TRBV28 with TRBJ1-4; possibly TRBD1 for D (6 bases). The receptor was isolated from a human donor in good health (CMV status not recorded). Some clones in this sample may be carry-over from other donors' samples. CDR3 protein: CASSQGSGNEKLFF. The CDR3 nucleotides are TGTGCCAGCAGTCAGGGGAGTGGTAATGAAAAACTGTTTTTT. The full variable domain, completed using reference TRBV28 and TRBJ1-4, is DVKVTQSSRYLVKRTGEKVFLECVQDMDHENMFWYRQDPGLGLRLIYFSYDVKMKEKGDIPEGYSVSREKKERFSLILESASTNQTSMYLCASSQGSGNEKLFFGSGTQLSVL.